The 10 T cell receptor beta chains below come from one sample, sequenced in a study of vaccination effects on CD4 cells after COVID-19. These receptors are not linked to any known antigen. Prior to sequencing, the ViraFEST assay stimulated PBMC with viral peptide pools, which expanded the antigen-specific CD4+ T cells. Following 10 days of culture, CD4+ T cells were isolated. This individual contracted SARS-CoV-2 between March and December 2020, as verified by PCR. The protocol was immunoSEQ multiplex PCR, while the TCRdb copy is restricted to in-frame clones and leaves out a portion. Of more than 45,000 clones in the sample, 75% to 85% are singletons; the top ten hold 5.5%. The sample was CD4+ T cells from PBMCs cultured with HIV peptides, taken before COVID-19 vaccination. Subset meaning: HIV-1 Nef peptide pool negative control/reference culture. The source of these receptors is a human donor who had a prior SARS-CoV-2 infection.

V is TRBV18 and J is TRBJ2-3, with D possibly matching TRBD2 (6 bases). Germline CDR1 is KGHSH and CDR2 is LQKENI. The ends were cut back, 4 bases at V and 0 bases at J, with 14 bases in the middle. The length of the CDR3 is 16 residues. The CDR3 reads CASSHQPGTSTDTQYF. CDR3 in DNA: TGTGCCAGCTCACATCAACCCGGGACTAGCACAGATACGCAGTATTTT.

The CDR3 coding sequence is TGTGCCAGCAGCGTATCCCCCTTGACCTATGGCTACACCTTC. Residues: CASSVSPLTYGYTF. The chain uses TRBV9 and TRBJ1-2; no firm D call. V was clipped by 1 base and J by 4 bases, with 11 bases between them. CDR1 is SGDLS, CDR2 YYNGEE, per germline. This CDR3 contains 14 residues.

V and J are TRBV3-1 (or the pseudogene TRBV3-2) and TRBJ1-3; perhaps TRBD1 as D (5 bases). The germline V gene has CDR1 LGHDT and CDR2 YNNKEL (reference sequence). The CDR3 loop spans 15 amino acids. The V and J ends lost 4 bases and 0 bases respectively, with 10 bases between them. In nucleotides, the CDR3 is TGTGCCAGCAGCCCAACAGGACTCTCTGGAAACACCATATATTTT. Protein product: CASSPTGLSGNTIYF.

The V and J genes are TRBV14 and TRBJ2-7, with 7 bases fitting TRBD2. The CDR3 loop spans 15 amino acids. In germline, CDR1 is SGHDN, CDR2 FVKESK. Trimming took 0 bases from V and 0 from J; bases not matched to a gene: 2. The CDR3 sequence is CASSQELADSYEQYF. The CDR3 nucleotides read TGTGCCAGCAGCCAAGAGCTAGCGGACTCCTACGAGCAGTACTTC. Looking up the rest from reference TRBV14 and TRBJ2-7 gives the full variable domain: EAGVTQFPSHSVIEKGQTVTLRCDPISGHDNLYWYRRVMGKEIKFLLHFVKESKQDESGMPNNRFLAERTGGTYSTLKVQPAELEDSGVYFCASSQELADSYEQYFGPGTRLTVT.

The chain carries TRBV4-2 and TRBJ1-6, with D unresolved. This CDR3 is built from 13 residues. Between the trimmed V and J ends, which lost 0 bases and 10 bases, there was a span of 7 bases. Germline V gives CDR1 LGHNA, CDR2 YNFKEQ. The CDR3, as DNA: TGTGCCAGCAGCCAAGATAGAGACTCACCCCTCCACTTT. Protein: CASSQDRDSPLHF.

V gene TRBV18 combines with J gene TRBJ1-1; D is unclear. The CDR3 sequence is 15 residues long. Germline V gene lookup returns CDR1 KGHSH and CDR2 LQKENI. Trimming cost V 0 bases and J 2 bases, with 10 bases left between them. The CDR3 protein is CASSPPGSPNTEAFF. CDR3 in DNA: TGTGCCAGCTCACCACCGGGTAGTCCTAACACTGAAGCTTTCTTT. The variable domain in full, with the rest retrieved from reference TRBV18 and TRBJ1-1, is NAGVMQNPRHLVRRRGQEARLRCSPMKGHSHVYWYRQLPEEGLKFMVYLQKENIIDESGMPKERFSAEFPKEGPSILRIQQVVRGDSAAYFCASSPPGSPNTEAFFGQGTRLTVV.

The CDR3 coding sequence is TGTGCCAGCAGACCCACCAGCTACAGGGGCGACGTTGGGCAGTACTTC. Its protein product is CASRPTSYRGDVGQYF. The chain couples TRBV7-9 to TRBJ2-7; 7 bases agree with TRBD1. Germline CDR1 is SEHNR and CDR2 is FQNEAQ (reference sequence). This CDR3 region has 16 residues. Germline trimming cut 6 bases from V and 9 bases from J; bases unmatched to any gene: 20.

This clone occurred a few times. The CDR3 loop is CASSQGTSGSEQFF. The CDR3 region has the DNA TGTGCCAGCAGCCAAGGGACTAGCGGGAGCGAGCAGTTCTTC. This chain connects TRBV7-3 to TRBJ2-1; TRBD2 matches 14 bases. Trimming at V came to 5 bases and at J to 10 bases, leaving 4 bases not matched to a gene. CDR1 SGHTA and CDR2 FQGTGA come from the germline V gene. The CDR3 totals 14 residues. The full variable domain, its missing parts supplied by reference TRBV7-3 and TRBJ2-1, is GAGVSQTPSNKVTEKGKYVELRCDPISGHTALYWYRQSLGQGPEFLIYFQGTGAADDSGLPNDRFFAVRPEGSVSTLKIQRTERGDSAVYLCASSQGTSGSEQFFGPGTRLTVL.

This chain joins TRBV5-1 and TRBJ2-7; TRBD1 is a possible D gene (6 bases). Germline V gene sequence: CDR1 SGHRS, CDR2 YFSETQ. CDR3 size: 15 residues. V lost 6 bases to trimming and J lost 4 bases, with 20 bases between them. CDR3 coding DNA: TGCGCCAGCAAACAAGCTTGGGGACAAACATACGAGCAGTACTTC. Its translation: CASKQAWGQTYEQYF.

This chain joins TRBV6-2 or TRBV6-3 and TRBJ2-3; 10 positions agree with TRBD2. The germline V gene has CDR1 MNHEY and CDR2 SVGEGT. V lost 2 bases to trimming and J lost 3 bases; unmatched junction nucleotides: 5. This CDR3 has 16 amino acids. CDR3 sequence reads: CASSYGSSGSTDTQYF. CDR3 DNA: TGTGCCAGCAGTTACGGGTCTAGCGGGAGTACAGATACGCAGTATTTT.